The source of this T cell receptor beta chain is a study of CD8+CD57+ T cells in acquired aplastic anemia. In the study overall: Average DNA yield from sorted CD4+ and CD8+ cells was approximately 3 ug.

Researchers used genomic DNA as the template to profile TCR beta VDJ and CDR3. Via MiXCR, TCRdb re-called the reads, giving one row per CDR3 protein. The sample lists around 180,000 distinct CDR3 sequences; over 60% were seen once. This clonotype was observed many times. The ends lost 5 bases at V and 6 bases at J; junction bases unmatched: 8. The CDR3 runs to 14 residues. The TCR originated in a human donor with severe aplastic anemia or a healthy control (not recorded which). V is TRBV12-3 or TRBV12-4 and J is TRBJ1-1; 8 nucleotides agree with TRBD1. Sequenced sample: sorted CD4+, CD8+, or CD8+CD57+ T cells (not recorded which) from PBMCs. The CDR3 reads CASSTSDRGSEAFF. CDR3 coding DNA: TGTGCCAGCAGTACTTCAGACAGGGGATCTGAAGCTTTCTTT.